This T cell receptor (beta chain) was captured in a study of shared clonotypes between healthy human individuals. Whole-study results and caveats: Non-shared clonotypes showed lower generation probabilities than clonotypes common to all four donors.

CDR1 is MDHEN, CDR2 SYDVKM, per germline. The CDR3 extends over 13 amino acids. Trimming took off 7 bases at V and 0 bases at J, with 7 bases between the two ends. Comments on this clone: The antigen remains unidentified.

Data came from immunoSEQ multiplex PCR; TCRdb stores just in-frame clones and leaves some out. This sample yields under 350,000 clones, of which around 87% are seen a single time; around 16% belongs to the top ten. The chain has TRBV28 and TRBJ1-3; D is uncertain. The sample was memory CD8+ T cells sorted from blood. Subset meaning: CD45RO+ cells pooled with CCR7-negative TemRA cells. The TCR sequence derives from a man younger than 30 in good health. For the CDR3, the DNA is TGTGCCAGCATAAGCCACTCTGGAAACACCATATATTTT. Protein sequence: CASISHSGNTIYF.